This TCR beta chain was documented in a study of T cells in Graves' hyperthyroidism and ophthalmopathy. Researchers amplified the TCR beta CDR3 regions from RNA transcripts. HTBI primers drove first-round RT-PCR of the TCR CDR3. TCRdb reprocessed the multiplex PCR reads with MiXCR, giving one entry per CDR3 protein. The sample has about 510,000 distinct CDR3 sequences, 14% seen once. Many counts were recorded for this clonotype. Trimming cost V 5 bases and J 3 bases; bases outside gene matches: 6. This CDR3 has 15 residues. In germline, CDR1 is SNHLY, CDR2 FYNNEI. This chain links TRBV2 with TRBJ2-1; 8 bases fit TRBD2. The receptor was isolated from a middle-aged woman with Graves' hyperthyroidism. The sequenced material came from blood. This CDR3 is CASSSASGYYNEQFF. CDR3 nucleotide sequence: TGTGCCAGCAGTTCTGCTAGCGGGTACTACAATGAGCAGTTCTTC.